The TCR beta chain under discussion was sequenced for a study of shared clonotypes between healthy human individuals. Repertoires were generated with immunoSEQ multiplex PCR, while TCRdb's copy carries only in-frame clones and drops some. The table includes over 1.5 million clones, around 98% detected once. To note about this clone: Its antigen remains unidentified.

Overall study findings and caveats: What rarefaction showed was incomplete sorted-subset sequencing despite large depth. A reduction in generation probabilities was seen for non-shared clonotypes relative to those shared by all four donors. It was expected that sequencing depth would affect clonotype sharing among donors.

Caucasian adults residing in Nashville, Tennessee made up all the donors. The sequencing sample was made of naive CD4+ T cells sorted from blood. As to subset: CD45RA+ positively selected. The origin of this receptor is a man aged 25 to 40 in good health.

The CDR3, as DNA: TGCGCCAGCAGCCCCGCAGGGCCGATTTACAATGAGCAGTTCTTC. It codes for CASSPAGPIYNEQFF. The chain uses TRBV5-1 and TRBJ2-1, with D perhaps matching TRBD1 (5 bases). The CDR3 length is 15 residues. Between the trimmed V and J ends, which lost 4 bases and 4 bases, there was a span of 15 bases. CDR1 is SGHRS, CDR2 YFSETQ, per germline. The full variable domain, rest sourced from reference TRBV5-1 and TRBJ2-1, is KAGVTQTPRYLIKTRGQQVTLSCSPISGHRSVSWYQQTPGQGLQFLFEYFSETQRNKGNFPGRFSGRQFSNSRSEMNVSTLELGDSALYLCASSPAGPIYNEQFFGPGTRLTVL.